The 25 T cell receptor beta chains presented below share a single source sample, sequenced in a study of cytomegalovirus exposure and HLA in healthy donors. With 60 Vbeta and 13 Jbeta primers, the PCR was carried out. Sequenced by immunoSEQ multiplex PCR; TCRdb stores in-frame clones only, minus some. The sample holds approximately 130,000 clones, less than 10% seen once. Source material: PBMCs. All receptors come from a woman aged 40 to 50 in good health and CMV-seropositive.

This clone was observed a single time. The rearrangement links TRBV7-3 to TRBJ2-1, with 14 bases that match TRBD2. V dropped 5 bases and J dropped 12; count of bases not matched to a gene: 15. The germline CDR1 and CDR2 sequences are SGHTA and FQGTGA. The CDR3 totals 17 residues. This CDR3 is CASSAYPTSGGAGAQFF. CDR3 bases: TGTGCCAGCAGCGCCTATCCGACTAGCGGGGGGGCAGGTGCGCAGTTCTTC.

This clone was detected only a few times. This chain links TRBV18 with TRBJ2-7, with TRBD1 matching 9 bases. The trim removed 5 bases at V and 5 bases at J, leaving 10 bases unmatched. Germline V gene sequence: CDR1 KGHSH, CDR2 LQKENI. The CDR3 has 15 residues. In nucleotides, the CDR3 is TGTGCCAGCTCATACTCCCCGGGACAGGGTAACGAGCAGTACTTC. Protein sequence: CASSYSPGQGNEQYF.

V and J are TRBV4-1 and TRBJ2-7; D not certain. The germline V and J ends were trimmed by 1 base and 0 bases, with 13 bases remaining between them. CDR1 MGHRA and CDR2 YSYEKL come from the germline V gene. The CDR3 runs 16 residues. Written as DNA, the CDR3 is TGCGCCAGCAGCCAAGGATATCGGAGTAGCTCCTACGAGCAGTACTTC. This gives the protein CASSQGYRSSSYEQYF.

J is TRBJ1-1 and V is TRBV2, with unresolved D. In germline, CDR1 is SNHLY, CDR2 FYNNEI. V was trimmed by 8 bases and J by 0 bases, leaving 13 bases between them. The CDR3 covers 14 residues. CDR3 sequence: CASASRQVNTEAFF. CDR3 DNA sequence: TGTGCCAGCGCTTCGAGGCAAGTGAACACTGAAGCTTTCTTT.

This clone was observed a handful of times. This chain uses TRBV6-5 with TRBJ1-2, with TRBD1 identical over 8 bases. V dropped 6 bases and J dropped 4; count of bases not matched to a gene: 4. Germline lookup yields CDR1 MNHEY and CDR2 SVGAGI. CDR3 length: 13 residues. Written as DNA, the CDR3 is TGTGCCAGCAGCAGAGACAGGGGCTATGGCTACACCTTC. This translates into CASSRDRGYGYTF.

The gene calls are TRBV5-1 and TRBJ2-2; D is uncertain. CDR1 is SGHRS, CDR2 YFSETQ, per germline. V was shortened by 4 bases and J by 1 base, with 11 bases between the two germline ends. This CDR3 region has 15 residues. As DNA, the CDR3 is TGCGCCAGCAGCGGGCAGGCCGGGAACACCGGGGAGCTGTTTTTT. Amino acids: CASSGQAGNTGELFF.

The chain recombines TRBV30 with TRBJ1-1; the match to TRBD1 covers 7 bases. V was clipped by 0 bases and J by 0 bases; unmatched bases: 10. Germline CDR1 is GTSNPN and CDR2 is SVGIG (reference sequence). This CDR3 comprises 17 residues. CDR3 loop: CAWSVPRTGEMNTEAFF. The CDR3 region has the DNA TGTGCCTGGAGTGTACCAAGGACAGGAGAGATGAACACTGAAGCTTTCTTT.

The CDR3 region has the DNA TGTGCCAGCGCGGGACAGGGGGAACACAATGAGCAGTTCTTC. This encodes CASAGQGEHNEQFF. This chain uses TRBV19 with TRBJ2-1, with 11 nucleotides matching TRBD1. The germline V gene has CDR1 LNHDA and CDR2 SQIVND (reference sequence). The CDR3 has 14 amino acids. V dropped 9 bases and J dropped 5; count of bases not matched to a gene: 6. The whole variable domain, remainder taken from reference TRBV19 and TRBJ2-1, is DGGITQSPKYLFRKEGQNVTLSCEQNLNHDAMYWYRQDPGQGLRLIYYSQIVNDFQKGDIAEGYSVSREKKESFPLTVTSAQKNPTAFYLCASAGQGEHNEQFFGPGTRLTVL.

The chain employs TRBV7-6 and TRBJ1-1, with D perhaps matching TRBD1 (5 bases). Germline V gene sequence: CDR1 SGHVS, CDR2 FNYEAQ. The V gene lost 5 bases and the J gene lost 2 bases, with 9 bases spanning the gap. The CDR3 sequence is 13 residues long. The CDR3 nucleotides read TGTGCCAGCAGCATCAGGGTTAACACTGAAGCTTTCTTT. Protein product: CASSIRVNTEAFF.

The chain is built from TRBV28 and TRBJ1-1, with a weak D call TRBD1 (5 bases). The germline CDR1 and CDR2 sequences are MDHEN and SYDVKM. This CDR3 spans 14 amino acids. The V end was cut by 4 bases, the J end by 4 bases, with 13 bases between. The CDR3: CASSSRVLSTEAFF. For the CDR3, the DNA is TGTGCCAGCAGTTCCAGGGTTCTTAGCACTGAAGCTTTCTTT.

This clone was counted between two and nine times. V gene TRBV25-1 combines with J gene TRBJ2-2; no firm D call. Trimming cost V 6 bases and J 1 base, with 6 bases left between them. Germline CDR1 MGHDK, CDR2 SYGVNS. The CDR3 spans 13 residues. The CDR3 spells CASRPRNTGELFF. The CDR3 coding sequence is TGTGCCAGCAGGCCCAGGAACACCGGGGAGCTGTTTTTT.

This clone was counted only a few times. The chain carries TRBV6-1 and TRBJ2-5, with 9 bases that match TRBD2. V lost 3 bases to trimming and J lost 5 bases; unmatched junction nucleotides: 4. The CDR3 runs 14 residues. The germline V gene has CDR1 MNHNS and CDR2 SASEGT. CDR3 loop: CASSDGGGAETQYF. The CDR3, as DNA: TGTGCCAGCAGTGACGGCGGGGGGGCCGAGACCCAGTACTTC.

This clone turned up a few times. The chain recombines TRBV30 with TRBJ1-4; no reliable D call. V shed 0 bases and J shed 0 bases, with 8 bases lying between them. This CDR3 has 15 amino acids. Looked up from germline, CDR1 is GTSNPN and CDR2 is SVGIG (reference sequence). This chain's CDR3 is CAWSVGGTTNEKLFF. CDR3 nucleotide sequence: TGTGCCTGGAGTGTAGGCGGGACAACTAATGAAAAACTGTTTTTT.

This clone showed up just a few times. The J gene is TRBJ1-1, the V gene TRBV10-3; D gene unclear. This CDR3 is built from 12 residues. CDR1 is ENHRY, CDR2 SYGVKD, per germline. V lost 4 bases and J 11 bases, leaving 14 bases between the germline ends. CDR3 region: CAISAEAVGAFF. DNA for the CDR3: TGTGCCATCAGTGCAGAGGCAGTCGGGGCTTTCTTT.

Only a few counts were recorded for this clone. The chain combines TRBV23-1 with TRBJ2-7; possible D gene TRBD2, 5 bases. TRBV23-1 is classed as an ORF, of uncertain function. V was cut by 3 bases and J by 2 bases, with 17 bases left in between. This CDR3 spans 16 amino acids. The chain's CDR3 is CASSHNGVLDTYEQYF. CDR3 DNA sequence: TGCGCCAGCAGTCACAACGGGGTTTTAGATACCTACGAGCAGTACTTC.

A few counts support this clone. The chain joins TRBV7-6 to TRBJ1-4, with D uncertain. V shed 1 base and J shed 0 bases, with 6 bases lying between them. The CDR3 extends over 15 amino acids. In germline, CDR1 is SGHVS, CDR2 FNYEAQ. CDR3 DNA: TGTGCCAGCAGCTTAGAAGCGGCAACTAATGAAAAACTGTTTTTT. It is translated as CASSLEAATNEKLFF.

This clone turned up a few times. J is TRBJ1-2 and V is TRBV27, with 7 positions matching TRBD1. V shed 6 bases, J shed 2 bases, and the junction held 12 bases outside the gene matches. The germline gives CDR1 MNHEY, CDR2 SMNVEV (reference sequence). This CDR3 is 16 amino acids long. The CDR3 loop reads CASRLDGSGGNYGYTF. In DNA, the CDR3 is TGTGCCAGCAGGTTGGATGGTTCAGGGGGGAACTATGGCTACACCTTC.

This clone occurred a few times. Distinct nucleotide sequences in the sample also encode this CDR3. The CDR3 loop reads CASSLGRGYEQYF. CDR3 coding DNA: TGTGCCAGCAGCTTGGGCAGGGGCTACGAGCAGTACTTC. The V and J genes are TRBV27 and TRBJ2-7; TRBD1 is a possible D gene (6 bases). Germline CDR1 and CDR2: MNHEY and SMNVEV (reference sequence). This CDR3 spans 13 amino acids. V was cut by 6 bases and J by 3 bases, with 12 bases left in between.

V is TRBV7-8 and J is TRBJ1-3; a weak D match, TRBD1 (5 bases). Germline V gene lookup returns CDR1 SGHVS and CDR2 FQNEAQ. There are 17 residues in the CDR3. Trimming stripped 2 bases from V and 0 bases from J, with 14 bases between. CDR3 sequence reads: CASSLIVGARSGNTIYF. In DNA, the CDR3 is TGTGCCAGCAGCTTAATTGTTGGGGCGCGCTCTGGAAACACCATATATTTT.

This clone was detected a few times. The chain combines TRBV29-1 with TRBJ2-7; TRBD1 might be the D (6 bases). Deletions cut 6 bases from V and 0 bases from J, with 24 bases between. Germline loops: CDR1 SQVTM, CDR2 ANQGSEA. The length of the CDR3 is 17 residues. The CDR3 DNA reads TGCAGCGTAGAGGGGAGTAGGGACAACCATGACTCCTACGAGCAGTACTTC. Its translation is CSVEGSRDNHDSYEQYF.

This rearrangement joins TRBV6-1 to TRBJ1-2, with D perhaps TRBD1 (5 bases). The CDR3 is 13 residues long. CDR1 and CDR2 from the germline V gene are MNHNS and SASEGT. Trimming took 11 bases from V and 4 from J, leaving 17 bases between them. In nucleotides, the CDR3 is TGTGCCCTAGAGGTGACAGTTCTCTATGGCTACACCTTC. The encoded protein is CALEVTVLYGYTF.

This clone was counted between two and nine times. Relative to the germline gene, one junction end is altered; a read error may explain this. The chain's CDR3 is CASSETRMSF. DNA for the CDR3: TGTGCCAGCAGTGAAACGAGGATGTCCTTC. The chain recombines TRBV2 with TRBJ2-7, with D uncertain. The CDR3 is 10 amino acids. The germline V gene has CDR1 SNHLY and CDR2 FYNNEI.

Only a few counts were recorded for this clone. The chain uses TRBV28 and TRBJ1-1; no clear D gene. V lost 5 bases and J 1 base, leaving 11 bases between the germline ends. CDR1 MDHEN and CDR2 SYDVKM come from the germline V gene. This CDR3 contains 14 residues. In DNA, the CDR3 is TGTGCCAGCAGTCCCGCGTCGGGGAACACTGAAGCTTTCTTT. Its protein is CASSPASGNTEAFF.

Remarks on this clone: Likely a read error: the CDR3 ends without its conserved phenylalanine or tryptophan. The chain carries TRBV6-1 and TRBJ1-5; D uncertain. The CDR3 length is 13 residues. Trimming took 6 bases from V and 3 from J, leaving 9 bases between them. From germline, CDR1 is MNHNS and CDR2 SASEGT. CDR3 coding DNA: TGTGCCAGCAGCTCAGGCTTCAATCAGCCCCAGCATCTT. This gives the protein CASSSGFNQPQHL.

This clone was observed a handful of times. The chain joins TRBV5-1 to TRBJ1-1; 7 bases are shared with TRBD1. The junction had 7 bases not matched to a gene; V was cut back by 4 bases and J by 1 base. The germline V gene has CDR1 SGHRS and CDR2 YFSETQ. The CDR3 runs 15 residues. The CDR3 nucleotides read TGCGCCAGCAGCCCATCAGGGGGACAGAACACTGAAGCTTTCTTT. This translates into CASSPSGGQNTEAFF.